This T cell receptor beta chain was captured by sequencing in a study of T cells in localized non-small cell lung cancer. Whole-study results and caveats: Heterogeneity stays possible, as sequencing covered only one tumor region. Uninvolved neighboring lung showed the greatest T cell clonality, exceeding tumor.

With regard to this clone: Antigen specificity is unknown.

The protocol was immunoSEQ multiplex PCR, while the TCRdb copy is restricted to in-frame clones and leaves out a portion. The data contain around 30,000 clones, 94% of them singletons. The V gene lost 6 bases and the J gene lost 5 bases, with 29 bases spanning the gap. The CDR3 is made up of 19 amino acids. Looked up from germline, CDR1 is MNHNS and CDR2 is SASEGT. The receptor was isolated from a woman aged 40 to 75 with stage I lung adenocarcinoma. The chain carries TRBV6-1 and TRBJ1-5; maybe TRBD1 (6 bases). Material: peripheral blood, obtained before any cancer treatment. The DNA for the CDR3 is TGTGCCAGCAGGGAACCGTATTTGAAACCTGAACAGGGAGATCAGCCCCAGCATTTT. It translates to CASREPYLKPEQGDQPQHF.